The clone carrying this TCR beta chain was detected many times. Its antigen is unknown. This entry belongs to a study of CD8 T cells in ankylosing spondylitis. Molecular-barcoded quantitative 5'-RACE produced these TCR beta libraries. MiXCR, run by TCRdb on the 5' RACE reads, gives a single entry per CDR3 protein. Of more than 250,000 distinct CDR3 sequences in the sample, roughly 12% were seen once. Deletions cut 3 bases from V and 4 bases from J, with 18 bases between. From germline, CDR1 is SGHRS and CDR2 YFSETQ. This CDR3 comprises 16 residues. Points from the study as a whole: A CD8+ phenotype characterized the disease-linked clones, which were relatively rare in peripheral blood. Reports say disease-linked clones showed up significantly more in matched ankylosing spondylitis synovial fluid.

The chain couples TRBV5-1 to TRBJ2-3, with D possibly TRBD2 on 6 matching bases. The sequenced material came from blood, either unsorted or a sorted T cell fraction (not recorded which). The TCR sequence derives from a female donor with ankylosing spondylitis or in good health (not recorded which). The CDR3 loop reads CASSSAGPANSDTQYF. DNA for the CDR3: TGCGCCAGCAGCTCCGCGGGACCGGCAAACTCAGATACGCAGTATTTT.